The 4 T cell receptor beta chains in this list originate from one sample, sequenced in a study of immune heterogeneity within non-small cell lung tumors. The template for each sample was around 540 ng of genomic DNA, which had been extracted from bulk tumor tissue. Surgeons took several biopsies per primary tumor, spaced far apart, during surgery. Untreated, newly diagnosed non-small cell lung cancer patients underwent curative surgery. With 32 V and 13 J primers, multiplex PCR amplified the TCR beta CDR3. TCRdb passed the multiplex PCR reads through MiXCR, listing each CDR3 protein once. The data hold roughly 3,000 distinct CDR3 sequences, with around 40% observed a single time. The source material was lung tumor tissue. All receptors derive from a man between 60 and 75 years old with non-small cell lung cancer.

The chain couples TRBV15 to TRBJ2-1, with D perhaps assigned TRBD1 or TRBD2 (5 bases each). Trimming left V 8 bases short and J 6 bases short, with 11 bases between. Germline loops: CDR1 LNHNV, CDR2 YYDKDF (reference sequence). CDR3 length equals 12 residues. CDR3 sequence: CATGTVSNEQFF. CDR3 nucleotide sequence: TGTGCCACCGGGACGGTGTCCAATGAGCAGTTCTTC.

The J gene is TRBJ1-2, the V gene TRBV20-1; no reliable D call. V was cut by 8 bases and J by 5 bases, with 18 bases left in between. The CDR3 loop spans 13 amino acids. Germline CDR1 and CDR2: DFQATT and SNEGSKA (reference sequence). DNA of the CDR3: TGCAGTAGTCCCGGCGGTTTTGGGTATGGCTACACCTTC. Protein product: CSSPGGFGYGYTF.

This clonotype has just a few counts. The chain couples TRBV12-3 or TRBV12-4 to TRBJ1-2; D is unclear. The V gene lost 11 bases and the J gene lost 2 bases, with 12 bases spanning the gap. The CDR3 totals 12 residues. The CDR3, as DNA: TGTGCCGAAGGTCAGGAGAACTATGGCTACACCTTC. Translation gives CAEGQENYGYTF.

In its sample, this clonotype was seen a few times. The genes are TRBV30 and TRBJ2-7; the D is unclear. CDR1 and CDR2 (germline): GTSNPN, SVGIG (reference sequence). The CDR3 spans 13 residues. The V end lost 1 base, the J end lost 0 bases, and 7 bases lay between the germline ends. The CDR3: CAWSDSNSYEQYF. The CDR3 bases are TGTGCCTGGAGTGACTCTAACTCCTACGAGCAGTACTTC.